The rows below give T cell receptor beta chains drawn from one sample of a study of blood T cell repertoires in COVID-19. The assay was immunoSEQ multiplex PCR, and TCRdb's table has in-frame clones only and misses some. In the table there are 400,000 to 450,000 clones, around 88% of which are singletons. The sequenced material came from peripheral blood. All receptors derive from a woman aged 50 to 60 with COVID-19, enrolled during active disease. The conserved cysteine and the conserved F or W are not part of the CDR3 here.

J	V	CDR3
TRBJ1-2	TRBV3-1/TRBV3-2	ASSQGDRGYGYT
TRBJ2-1	TRBV11-3	ASSPGPSGAHSPGEQF
TRBJ2-2	TRBV3-1/TRBV3-2	ASSPPAGELF
TRBJ1-1	TRBV5-1	ASRDSLNTEAF
TRBJ1-1	TRBV5-4	ASSLLPAERAF
TRBJ1-5	TRBV6-1	ASSGRTGKSNQPQH
TRBJ1-2	TRBV11-2	ASSPRGPTAYGYT
TRBJ2-3	TRBV5-1	ASSLVANRWGGTQY
TRBJ1-1	TRBV19	ATYSSGGATLEAF
TRBJ1-2	TRBV7-8	ASSLHRQGYGYT